Following are 28 T cell receptor beta chains from one sample sequenced in a study of blood T cell repertoires in COVID-19. The repertoire was sequenced with immunoSEQ multiplex PCR; TCRdb's copy has only in-frame clones and lacks some. The sample consists of 130,000 to 150,000 clones, approximately 90% of them appearing once. Sample: peripheral blood. These receptors were taken from a woman between 40 and 55 years old with acute or convalescent COVID-19.

The chain joins TRBV7-2 to TRBJ1-1; D not resolved. CDR1 and CDR2 (germline): SGHTA, FQGNSA. The CDR3 runs to 14 residues. V was shortened by 4 bases and J by 2 bases, with 11 bases between the two germline ends. CDR3 protein: CASSSGPYNTEAFF. The CDR3 DNA reads as TGTGCCAGCAGCTCAGGTCCATATAACACTGAAGCTTTCTTT.

The rearrangement joins TRBV15 to TRBJ1-5; possible D gene TRBD1, 6 bases. Germline V gene sequence: CDR1 LNHNV, CDR2 YYDKDF (reference sequence). The ends were cut back, 3 bases at V and 6 bases at J, with 12 bases in the middle. This CDR3 comprises 14 residues. CDR3 nucleotides: TGTGCCACCAGCAGGACACAGGGCGGTCAGCCCCAGCATTTT. Its translation: CATSRTQGGQPQHF.

This chain links TRBV6-5 with TRBJ2-7; D remains unclear. The germline V gene encodes CDR1 MNHEY and CDR2 SVGAGI. V was cut by 7 bases and J by 0 bases, with 10 bases left in between. CDR3 length equals 13 residues. In nucleotides, the CDR3 is TGTGCCAGCATTTCGCCAGGCTCCTACGAGCAGTACTTC. It encodes CASISPGSYEQYF.

The chain carries TRBV4-3 and TRBJ2-3; 11 nucleotides match TRBD2. This CDR3 region has 18 residues. After removal of 0 bases from V and 2 bases from J, the junction contained 7 bases not matched to a gene. Germline CDR1 and CDR2: LGHNA and YSLEER. CDR3 sequence reads: CASSQDSLLAGATDTQYF. The DNA for the CDR3 is TGCGCCAGCAGCCAAGATTCCCTACTAGCGGGGGCCACAGATACGCAGTATTTT.

Written as DNA, the CDR3 is TGTGCCAGCAGTTCCTTCGGGACTAGCAGCCCTTACAATGAGCAGTTCTTC. Protein sequence: CASSSFGTSSPYNEQFF. The chain employs TRBV28 and TRBJ2-1; TRBD2 matches 9 bases. The J segment lost 4 bases and the V segment lost 4 bases, leaving 11 bases of the junction unmatched. CDR3 length: 17 residues. Germline V lookup: CDR1 MDHEN, CDR2 SYDVKM.

Written as DNA, the CDR3 is TGTGCCAGCAGTATGTCAGGGGAAGCTTTCTTT. Translated, it gives CASSMSGEAFF. The V and J genes are TRBV7-2 and TRBJ1-1, with TRBD1 as a possible D gene (5 bases). Germline CDR1 reads SGHTA; CDR2 reads FQGNSA. V shed 6 bases and J shed 8 bases, with 10 bases lying between them. The CDR3 runs to 11 residues. The variable domain in full, completed from reference TRBV7-2 and TRBJ1-1, reads GAGVSQSPSNKVTEKGKDVELRCDPISGHTALYWYRQSLGQGLEFLIYFQGNSAPDKSGLPSDRFSAERTGGSVSTLTIQRTQQEDSAVYLCASSMSGEAFFGQGTRLTVV.

There are a few counts of this clone. CDR3 nucleotide sequence: TGTGCCTGGAGTGCGGGGACAGGGATTATCTACGAGCAGTACTTC. Translation gives CAWSAGTGIIYEQYF. This chain uses TRBV30 with TRBJ2-7, with TRBD1 identical over 9 bases. Germline loops: CDR1 GTSNPN, CDR2 SVGIG (reference sequence). The CDR3 has 15 residues. The trim removed 1 base at V and 3 bases at J, leaving 7 bases unmatched.

J is TRBJ2-3 and V is TRBV15; TRBD2 agrees at 10 bases. Trimming took 1 base from V and 1 from J; bases not matched to a gene: 17. The CDR3 contains 21 residues. CDR1 and CDR2 from the germline V gene are LNHNV and YYDKDF (reference sequence). In nucleotides, the CDR3 is TGTGCCACCAGCAGAGTCACGACTAGCGGGTACCCCACCTCCGGCACAGATACGCAGTATTTT. Translating it yields CATSRVTTSGYPTSGTDTQYF. Full variable domain (remainder filled in from reference TRBV15 and TRBJ2-3): DAMVIQNPRYQVTQFGKPVTLSCSQTLNHNVMYWYQQKSSQAPKLLFHYYDKDFNNEADTPDNFQSRRPNTSFCFLDIRSPGLGDTAMYLCATSRVTTSGYPTSGTDTQYFGPGTRLTVL.

V usage is TRBV9 and J usage is TRBJ1-2; D uncertain. Between the trimmed V and J ends, which lost 3 bases and 3 bases, there was a span of 9 bases. This CDR3 region has 13 residues. Germline lookup yields CDR1 SGDLS and CDR2 YYNGEE. The CDR3 region is CASSGEVDYGYTF. The CDR3 region has the DNA TGTGCCAGCAGCGGGGAGGTTGACTATGGCTACACCTTC.

This clone was detected only a few times. This rearrangement joins TRBV6-5 to TRBJ1-5; D unclear. Trimming removed 3 bases from V and 7 bases from J, with 10 bases in between. CDR3 length: 13 amino acids. Germline values: CDR1 MNHEY, CDR2 SVGAGI. This CDR3 reads CASSYSPGQPQHF. The CDR3 DNA reads TGTGCCAGCAGTTATTCCCCGGGACAGCCCCAGCATTTT.

The rearrangement links TRBV7-9 to TRBJ1-5; no firm D call. The germline gives CDR1 SEHNR, CDR2 FQNEAQ (reference sequence). The CDR3 length is 13 residues. V lost 5 bases and J lost 6, with 11 bases in between. CDR3 sequence: CASSDGWSQPQHF. The CDR3 bases are TGTGCCAGCAGCGACGGATGGAGTCAGCCCCAGCATTTT.

This rearrangement joins TRBV6-2 or TRBV6-3 to TRBJ2-7; D is uncertain. Germline V gene data show CDR1 as MNHEY and CDR2 as SVGEGT. This CDR3 spans 11 amino acids. Trimming pared 6 bases from V and 4 bases from J, leaving 7 bases between. CDR3 sequence: CASSPRYEQYF. CDR3 DNA sequence: TGTGCCAGCAGCCCTCGGTACGAGCAGTACTTC.

The V gene is TRBV9, the J gene TRBJ1-3, with TRBD1 as a possible D gene (5 bases). V was shortened by 0 bases and J by 0 bases, with 7 bases between the two germline ends. Germline V gene sequence: CDR1 SGDLS, CDR2 YYNGEE. The CDR3 loop spans 15 amino acids. CDR3 residues: CASSVAQGSGNTIYF. CDR3 nucleotides: TGTGCCAGCAGCGTAGCCCAGGGCTCTGGAAACACCATATATTTT. Full variable domain (rest looked up from reference TRBV9 and TRBJ1-3): DSGVTQTPKHLITATGQRVTLRCSPRSGDLSVYWYQQSLDQGLQFLIQYYNGEERAKGNILERFSAQQFPDLHSELNLSSLELGDSALYFCASSVAQGSGNTIYFGEGSWLTVV.

The chain carries TRBV27 and TRBJ1-1; no definite D call. V dropped 8 bases and J dropped 3 bases, with 25 bases sitting between them. The CDR3 runs to 17 residues. In germline, CDR1 is MNHEY, CDR2 SMNVEV (reference sequence). CDR3 DNA sequence: TGTGCCAGCCGGTCAAGTCTTTGGGTTTTAGAGGACACTGAAGCTTTCTTT. Protein product: CASRSSLWVLEDTEAFF.

V and J are TRBV7-3 and TRBJ2-1; TRBD2 matches 11 bases. This CDR3 has 14 amino acids. The V segment lost 8 bases and the J segment 10 bases; nucleotides outside the gene matches: 10. Germline-derived CDR1 and CDR2 are SGHTA and FQGTGA. As DNA, the CDR3 is TGTGCCAGCTCCTTACTAGCGGGAGTTGGCGAGCAGTTCTTC. This translates into CASSLLAGVGEQFF. Full variable domain (outside the CDR3, taken from reference TRBV7-3 and TRBJ2-1): GAGVSQTPSNKVTEKGKYVELRCDPISGHTALYWYRQSLGQGPEFLIYFQGTGAADDSGLPNDRFFAVRPEGSVSTLKIQRTERGDSAVYLCASSLLAGVGEQFFGPGTRLTVL.

This chain links TRBV10-3 with TRBJ2-5; perhaps TRBD2 as D (6 bases). Trimming stripped 2 bases from V and 4 bases from J, with 14 bases between. Germline loops: CDR1 ENHRY, CDR2 SYGVKD. The CDR3 spans 15 residues. CDR3 sequence reads: CAISEPGVGPETQYF. The CDR3 DNA is TGTGCCATCAGTGAGCCGGGGGTGGGGCCAGAGACCCAGTACTTC.

As to this clone: One junction end does not reproduce the germline sequence, and a read error may be involved. V gene TRBV23-1 combines with J gene TRBJ1-2; TRBD1 aligns across 7 bases. TRBV23-1 carries the ORF label, with uncertain function. There are 17 residues in the CDR3. The CDR3 region is CPSSPPGGPGGSYGYTF. DNA for the CDR3: TGCCCCAGCAGTCCACCAGGGGGGCCAGGGGGGTCCTATGGCTACACCTTC.

The chain recombines TRBV29-1 with TRBJ1-1, with TRBD1 identical over 11 bases. Germline values: CDR1 SQVTM, CDR2 ANQGSEA. J was trimmed by 7 bases and V by 7 bases; bases with no gene match: 8. The CDR3 consists of 13 residues. The CDR3 spells CSAWGQGDSEAFF. CDR3 sequence (DNA): TGCAGCGCCTGGGGACAGGGGGATAGTGAAGCTTTCTTT.

The chain joins TRBV20-1 to TRBJ2-5, with D uncertain. V lost 5 bases, J lost 2 bases, and 6 bases lay in between. CDR1 and CDR2 from the germline V gene are DFQATT and SNEGSKA (reference sequence). The CDR3 loop spans 11 amino acids. CDR3 sequence: CSAARQETQYF. CDR3 nucleotides: TGCAGTGCTGCGCGACAAGAGACCCAGTACTTC.

Worth noting for this clone: At the DNA level, this CDR3 is encoded by other sequences in the same sample as well. The J gene is TRBJ2-7, the V gene TRBV11-2; 7 bases line up with TRBD2. Germline V gene data show CDR1 as SGHAT and CDR2 as FQNNGV. The J segment lost 2 bases and the V segment lost 1 base, leaving 2 bases of the junction unmatched. This CDR3 region has 14 residues. The CDR3 loop reads CASSLGGGPYEQYF. Here the CDR3 DNA reads TGTGCCAGCAGCTTAGGGGGGGGACCCTACGAGCAGTACTTC.

The chain recombines TRBV4-2 with TRBJ2-3; 15 nucleotides line up with TRBD2. Germline trimming cut 0 bases from V and 5 bases from J; bases unmatched to any gene: 6. The CDR3 has 18 amino acids. Germline values: CDR1 LGHNA, CDR2 YNFKEQ. The CDR3 spells CASSQERGLAGGIDTQYF. The CDR3 nucleotides are TGTGCCAGCAGCCAAGAGCGGGGACTAGCGGGAGGAATAGATACGCAGTATTTT.

The rearrangement links TRBV6-2 or TRBV6-3 to TRBJ1-2; 8 nucleotides agree with TRBD1. This CDR3 is 13 amino acids long. CDR1 is MNHEY, CDR2 SVGEGT, per germline. V dropped 2 bases and J dropped 4; count of bases not matched to a gene: 0. CDR3 loop: CASSYTGGYGYTF. The DNA of the CDR3 is TGTGCCAGCAGTTACACAGGGGGCTATGGCTACACCTTC.

The V gene is TRBV5-4, the J gene TRBJ2-7; TRBD1 aligns across 7 bases. The V gene's germline CDR1 is SGHNT and CDR2 YYREEE (reference sequence). V shed 3 bases and J 7 bases; nucleotides not matched to a gene: 10. There are 14 residues in the CDR3. CDR3 region: CASSYVTGPREQYF. The CDR3, as DNA: TGTGCCAGCAGCTATGTGACAGGGCCGAGAGAGCAGTACTTC.

This chain connects TRBV7-2 to TRBJ2-1; a possible D gene is TRBD1 (5 bases). V was clipped by 4 bases and J by 12 bases, with 13 bases between them. In germline, CDR1 is SGHTA, CDR2 FQGNSA. The CDR3 is 12 residues long. The CDR3 sequence: CASSSPMGPQFF. CDR3 nucleotide sequence: TGTGCCAGCAGCTCACCGATGGGGCCGCAGTTCTTC.

The chain has TRBV4-3 and TRBJ1-6; the match to TRBD1 covers 9 bases. Looked up from germline, CDR1 is LGHNA and CDR2 is YSLEER. V lost 5 bases and J lost 2; bases outside the gene matches: 7. This CDR3 is built from 17 residues. CDR3 nucleotide sequence: TGCGCCAGCAGCTATAGCCGGGACAGGGCCTATAATTCACCCCTCCACTTT. Translated: CASSYSRDRAYNSPLHF.

This sequence joins TRBV9 and TRBJ1-2; the match to TRBD1 covers 10 bases. The V segment lost 4 bases and the J segment 8 bases; nucleotides outside the gene matches: 14. The germline CDR1 and CDR2 sequences are SGDLS and YYNGEE. The CDR3 extends over 16 amino acids. DNA of the CDR3: TGTGCCAGCAGCCCCATGTCTGGACAGGGGGTAGAGGGCTACACCTTC. It is translated as CASSPMSGQGVEGYTF.

This clone was seen only a few times. The rearrangement uses TRBV6-5 and TRBJ1-2; D is possibly TRBD1 (6 bases). Per germline, CDR1 MNHEY and CDR2 SVGAGI. The length of the CDR3 is 14 residues. V gave up 10 bases and J gave up 0 bases, with 15 bases separating them. The CDR3 DNA reads TGTGCCACTCGTAGGACAGTGGCTAACTATGGCTACACCTTC. This sequence encodes CATRRTVANYGYTF.

The chain is built from TRBV19 and TRBJ2-2, with D possibly TRBD1 on 6 matching bases. Germline CDR1 is LNHDA and CDR2 is SQIVND (reference sequence). The V and J ends lost 4 bases and 8 bases respectively, with 23 bases between them. CDR3 length equals 17 residues. CDR3 region: CASSNIYSAGALGELFF. For the CDR3, the DNA is TGTGCCAGTAGTAATATATATTCGGCAGGGGCTTTAGGGGAGCTGTTTTTT.